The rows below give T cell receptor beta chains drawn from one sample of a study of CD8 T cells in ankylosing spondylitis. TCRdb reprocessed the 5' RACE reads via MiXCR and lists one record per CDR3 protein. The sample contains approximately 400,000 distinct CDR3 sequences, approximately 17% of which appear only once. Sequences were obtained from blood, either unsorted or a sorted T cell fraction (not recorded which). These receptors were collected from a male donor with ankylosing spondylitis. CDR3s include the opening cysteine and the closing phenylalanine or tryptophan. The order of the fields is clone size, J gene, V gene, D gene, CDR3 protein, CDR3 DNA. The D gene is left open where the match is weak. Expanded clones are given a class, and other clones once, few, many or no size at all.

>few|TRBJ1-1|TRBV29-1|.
CSSRDNTEAFF
TGCAGCTCCAGGGATAACACTGAAGCTTTCTTT
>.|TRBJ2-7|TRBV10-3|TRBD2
CAISGGSQSSYEQYF
TGTGCCATCAGTGGCGGGAGCCAGAGCTCCTACGAGCAGTACTTC
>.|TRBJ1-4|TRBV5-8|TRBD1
CASSPPDRPLNEKLFF
TGTGCCAGCAGCCCGCCGGACAGGCCCCTTAATGAAAAACTGTTTTTT
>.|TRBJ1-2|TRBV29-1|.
CSVLWDSYGYTF
TGCAGCGTTTTGTGGGATAGCTATGGCTACACCTTC
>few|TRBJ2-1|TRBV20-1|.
CSARDPRRASIPPGEQFF
TGCAGTGCTAGAGACCCTCGGAGGGCTAGCATTCCGCCGGGTGAGCAGTTCTTC
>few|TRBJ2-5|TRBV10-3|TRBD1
CAISESKVGTVETQYF
TGTGCCATCAGTGAGTCGAAAGTAGGGACAGTCGAGACCCAGTACTTC
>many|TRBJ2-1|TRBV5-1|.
CASSLTTDNEQFF
TGCGCCAGCAGCTTGACGACGGACAATGAGCAGTTCTTC
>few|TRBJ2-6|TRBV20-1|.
CSARDPGKAGANVLTF
TGCAGTGCTAGAGATCCAGGAAAGGCTGGGGCCAACGTCCTGACTTTC
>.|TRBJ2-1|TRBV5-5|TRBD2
CASSGRATSGYNEQFF
TGTGCCAGCAGCGGCAGGGCGACTAGCGGATACAATGAGCAGTTCTTC
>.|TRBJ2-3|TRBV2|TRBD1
CASITNRGATDTQYF
TGTGCCAGCATTACCAACAGGGGCGCGACAGATACGCAGTATTTT
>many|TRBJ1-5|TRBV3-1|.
CASSQQGLNQPQHF
TGTGCCAGCAGCCAGCAGGGACTCAACCAGCCCCAGCATTTT
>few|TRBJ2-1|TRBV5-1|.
CASGTPKEANEQFF
TGCGCCAGCGGCACACCTAAGGAGGCGAATGAGCAGTTCTTC
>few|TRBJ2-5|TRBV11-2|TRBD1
CASSLGPQGETQYF
TGTGCCAGCAGCTTAGGTCCACAGGGGGAGACCCAGTACTTC
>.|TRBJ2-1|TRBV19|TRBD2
CASRDITSGSLDEQFF
TGTGCCAGTAGAGACATCACTAGCGGGAGTTTAGATGAGCAGTTCTTC
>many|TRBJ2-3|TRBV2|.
CASSRQGGGDTQYF
TGTGCCAGCAGTCGACAGGGAGGGGGAGATACGCAGTATTTT
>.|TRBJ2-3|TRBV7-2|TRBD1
CASRETGGTDTQYF
TGTGCCAGCAGAGAGACAGGGGGCACAGATACGCAGTATTTT
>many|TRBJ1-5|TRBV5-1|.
CASRSTRGRNQPQHF
TGCGCCAGCAGGTCCACTAGAGGACGCAATCAGCCCCAGCATTTT
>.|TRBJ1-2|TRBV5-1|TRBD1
CASSLDTGGGYGYTF
TGCGCCAGCAGCTTGGATACAGGGGGCGGGTATGGCTACACCTTC
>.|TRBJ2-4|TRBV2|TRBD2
CASSDASGAANIQYF
TGTGCCAGCAGTGATGCGAGCGGGGCAGCTAACATTCAGTACTTC
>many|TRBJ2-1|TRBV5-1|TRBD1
CASSLRQGEGVEQFF
TGCGCCAGCAGCTTGAGACAGGGTGAGGGCGTTGAGCAGTTCTTC
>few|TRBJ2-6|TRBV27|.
CASRSVVANVLTF
TGTGCCAGCCGGAGCGTTGTAGCCAACGTCCTGACTTTC
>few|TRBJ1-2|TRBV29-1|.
CSARRDYGYTF
TGCAGCGCCCGGCGGGACTATGGCTACACCTTC
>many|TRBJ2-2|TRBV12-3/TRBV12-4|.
CASSLWGGELFF
TGTGCCAGCAGTTTGTGGGGCGGGGAGCTGTTTTTT
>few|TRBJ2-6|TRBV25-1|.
CATTWDSGANVLTF
TGTGCCACCACGTGGGATTCTGGGGCCAACGTCCTGACTTTC
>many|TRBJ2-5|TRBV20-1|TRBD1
CSARQGAETQYF
TGCAGTGCTAGACAGGGGGCGGAGACCCAGTACTTC
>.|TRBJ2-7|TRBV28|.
CASSQGLPTYEQYF
TGTGCCAGCAGTCAGGGACTCCCAACCTACGAGCAGTACTTC
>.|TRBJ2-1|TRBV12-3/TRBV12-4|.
CASSRNEQFF
TGTGCCAGCAGTCGCAATGAGCAGTTCTTC
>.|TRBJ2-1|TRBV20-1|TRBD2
CSASNGAGGPLRGNEQFF
TGCAGTGCTAGTAATGGAGCGGGAGGGCCACTTAGGGGTAATGAGCAGTTCTTC
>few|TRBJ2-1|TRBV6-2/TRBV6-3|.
CASSYRGSSYNEQFF
TGTGCCAGCAGTTACCGCGGCTCGTCCTACAATGAGCAGTTCTTC
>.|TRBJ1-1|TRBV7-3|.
CASRQGENTEAFF
TGTGCCAGCAGACAGGGAGAAAACACTGAAGCTTTCTTT
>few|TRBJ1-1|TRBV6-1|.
CASSGTGLGAAFF
TGTGCCAGCAGTGGAACAGGCCTGGGGGCGGCTTTCTTT
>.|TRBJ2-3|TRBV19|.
CACQSLTSTDTQYF
TGTGCCTGCCAGTCATTGACCAGCACAGATACGCAGTATTTT
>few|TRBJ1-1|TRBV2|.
CASTPLDTEAFF
TGTGCCAGCACCCCTTTGGACACTGAAGCTTTCTTT